Reported below is one TCR beta chain. The data were taken from a study of T cell changes during pregnancy in multiple sclerosis. V was shortened by 4 bases and J by 0 bases, with 13 bases between the two germline ends. The CDR3 is 16 residues long. Germline CDR1 is MNHNS and CDR2 is SASEGT. Some clones are missing from TCRdb's copy, which holds only in-frame ones; the method was immunoSEQ multiplex PCR. Here the sample spans tens of thousands of clones, around 90% being singletons. The sequencing used CD4+ T cells from peripheral blood mononuclear cells, collected before pregnancy. The chain recombines TRBV6-1 with TRBJ2-1, with D perhaps TRBD2 (7 bases). The clonotype was recovered from a female donor with multiple sclerosis, enrolled in a pregnancy study. CDR3 sequence: CASSGWGGLSYNEQFF. Here the CDR3 DNA reads TGTGCCAGCAGTGGGTGGGGGGGCCTCTCCTACAATGAGCAGTTCTTC.